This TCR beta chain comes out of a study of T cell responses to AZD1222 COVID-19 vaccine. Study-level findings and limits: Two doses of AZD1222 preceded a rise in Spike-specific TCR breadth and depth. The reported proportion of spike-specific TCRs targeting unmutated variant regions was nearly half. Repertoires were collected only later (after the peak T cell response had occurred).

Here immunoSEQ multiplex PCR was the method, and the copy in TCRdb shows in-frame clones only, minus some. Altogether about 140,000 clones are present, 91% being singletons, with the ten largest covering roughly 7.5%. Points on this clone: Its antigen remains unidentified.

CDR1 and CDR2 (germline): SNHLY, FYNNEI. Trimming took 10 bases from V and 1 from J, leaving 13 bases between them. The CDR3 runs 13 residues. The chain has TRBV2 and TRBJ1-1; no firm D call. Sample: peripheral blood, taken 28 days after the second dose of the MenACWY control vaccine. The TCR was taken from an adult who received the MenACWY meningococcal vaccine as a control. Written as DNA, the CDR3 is TGTGCCACCCAGTTAGGGCAGAACACTGAAGCTTTCTTT. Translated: CATQLGQNTEAFF.